The present T cell receptor beta chain was sequenced within a study of TET2 disruption in CD19-targeted CAR T cells (dated by TCRdb to 2016 to 2019). At the level of the whole study: No additional inclusion criteria were applied, and the number of samples was determined by the original clinical trial design and by sample availability. The paper's findings and limits, for the study overall: Conclusions about the CAR T cells of the patient were based on extensive analysis of a single subject.

Turning to this clone: Its cognate antigen has yet to be identified. From the germline J gene comes the end of the CDR3, since the read stops 3 residues before it.

The treatment or condition tag for this specimen amounts to: autologous CTL019 cells: CD19 CAR with 4-1BB and CD3 zeta domains. TCR zeta and 4-1BB costimulatory signaling domains were incorporated into the CD19 CAR. Leukapheresis was used to collect T cells from peripheral blood for manufacturing CTL019. The DNeasy Blood and Tissue Kit was used to extract genomic DNA from pre-infusion T cells, peripheral blood, or sorted post-infusion T cells. CDR1 and CDR2, per the germline V gene (reference sequence), are DFQATT and SNEGSKA. The CDR3, cysteine through phenylalanine, is 17 amino acids long. Of the CDR3's DNA, 42 bases were read; they are in frame from base 1. TCR beta chain deep sequencing was performed with the immunoSEQ assay. The study's own analysis went as follows. Clonotype frequencies were computed using only productive TCR beta rearrangements. Imported from immuneACCESS, the table was reduced by TCRdb to in-frame sequences with V and J called. These copies leave out some clones; in studies compared against another copy, an unresolved V gene accounts for under half, and the cause of the remainder is not known. V and J calls and clone size are copied from that table; D and trimming were computed from the DNA. The sample table records tens of thousands of clones. Approximately 2% of the sample lies in the top ten.

This chain joins TRBV20-1 to TRBJ1-2, and 7 bases in between align with TRBD1. This specimen was CD8- CAR+ T cells sorted from cultured blood T cells, taken for CD19 CAR T cell therapy. The cell subset or site label corresponds to: CD8-negative CAR-positive T cells from the infusion product. This receptor was taken from a man between 65 and 79 years old with chronic lymphocytic leukemia. The part of the CDR3 DNA that was read is TGCAGTGCTAGAGATGCAGGGGGGCTAAGGGGATCCTACGAC. This sequence encodes CSARDAGGLRGSYD. The CDR3 in its entirety is CSARDAGGLRGSYDYTF.